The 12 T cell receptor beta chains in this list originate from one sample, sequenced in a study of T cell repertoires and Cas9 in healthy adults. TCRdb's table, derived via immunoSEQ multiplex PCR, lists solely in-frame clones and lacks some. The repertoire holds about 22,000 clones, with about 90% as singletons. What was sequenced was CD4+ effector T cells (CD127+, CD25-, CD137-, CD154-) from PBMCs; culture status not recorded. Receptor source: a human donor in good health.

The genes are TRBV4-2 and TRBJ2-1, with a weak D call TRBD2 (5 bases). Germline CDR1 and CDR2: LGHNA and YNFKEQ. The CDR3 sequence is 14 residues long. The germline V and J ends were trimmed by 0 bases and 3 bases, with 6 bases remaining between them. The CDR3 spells CASSQDEGYNEQFF. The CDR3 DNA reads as TGTGCCAGCAGCCAAGATGAGGGCTACAATGAGCAGTTCTTC.

CDR3 loop: CASSLLNTEAFF. The DNA for the CDR3 is TGTGCCAGCAGCCTACTGAACACTGAAGCTTTCTTT. The chain carries TRBV6-5 and TRBJ1-1; D remains unclear. V lost 6 bases and J 0 bases, leaving 5 bases between the germline ends. From germline, CDR1 is MNHEY and CDR2 SVGAGI. The CDR3 length is 12 residues.

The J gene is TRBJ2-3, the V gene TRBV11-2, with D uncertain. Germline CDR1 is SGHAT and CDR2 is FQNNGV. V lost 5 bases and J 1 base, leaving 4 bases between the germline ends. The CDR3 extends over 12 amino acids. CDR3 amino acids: CASSHRTDTQYF. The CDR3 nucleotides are TGTGCCAGCAGCCACCGCACAGATACGCAGTATTTT.

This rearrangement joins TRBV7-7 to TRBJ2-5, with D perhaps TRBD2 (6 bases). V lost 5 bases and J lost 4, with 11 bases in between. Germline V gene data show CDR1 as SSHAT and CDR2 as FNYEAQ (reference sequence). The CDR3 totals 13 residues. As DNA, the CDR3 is TGTGCCAGCAGCCTAGGACTAATAGAGACCCAGTACTTC. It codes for CASSLGLIETQYF.

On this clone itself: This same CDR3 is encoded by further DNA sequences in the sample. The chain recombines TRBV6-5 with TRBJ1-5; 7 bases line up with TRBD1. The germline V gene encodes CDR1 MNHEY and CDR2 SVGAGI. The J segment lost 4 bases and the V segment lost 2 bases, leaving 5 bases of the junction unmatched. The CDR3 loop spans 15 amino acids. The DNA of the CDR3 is TGTGCCAGCAGTTACGGTAGGGGGCGTAATCAGCCCCAGCATTTT. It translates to CASSYGRGRNQPQHF.

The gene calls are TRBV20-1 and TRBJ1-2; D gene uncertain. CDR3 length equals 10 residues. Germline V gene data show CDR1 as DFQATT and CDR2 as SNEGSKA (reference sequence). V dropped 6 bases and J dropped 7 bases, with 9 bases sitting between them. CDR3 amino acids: CSAETIGYTF. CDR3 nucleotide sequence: TGCAGTGCCGAGACGATTGGCTACACCTTC.

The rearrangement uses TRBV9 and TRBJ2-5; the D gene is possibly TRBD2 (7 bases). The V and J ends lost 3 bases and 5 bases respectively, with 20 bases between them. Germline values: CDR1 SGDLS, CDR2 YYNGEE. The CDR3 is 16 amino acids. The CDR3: CASSAPARGAGETQYF. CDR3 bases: TGTGCCAGCAGCGCGCCGGCCCGGGGGGCCGGGGAGACCCAGTACTTC.

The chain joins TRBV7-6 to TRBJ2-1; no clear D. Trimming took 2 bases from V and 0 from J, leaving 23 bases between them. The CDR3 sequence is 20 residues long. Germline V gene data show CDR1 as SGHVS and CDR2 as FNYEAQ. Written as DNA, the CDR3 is TGTGCCAGCAGCTTAAATTTTGCCGCTCCCATTAAGAGCTCCTACAATGAGCAGTTCTTC. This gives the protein CASSLNFAAPIKSSYNEQFF.

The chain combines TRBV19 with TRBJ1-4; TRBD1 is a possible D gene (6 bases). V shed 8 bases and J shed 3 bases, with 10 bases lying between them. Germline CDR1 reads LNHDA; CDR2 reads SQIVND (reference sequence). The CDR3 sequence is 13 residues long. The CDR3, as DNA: TGTGCCAGTCGTAACAGGGCTAATGAAAAACTGTTTTTT. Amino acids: CASRNRANEKLFF.

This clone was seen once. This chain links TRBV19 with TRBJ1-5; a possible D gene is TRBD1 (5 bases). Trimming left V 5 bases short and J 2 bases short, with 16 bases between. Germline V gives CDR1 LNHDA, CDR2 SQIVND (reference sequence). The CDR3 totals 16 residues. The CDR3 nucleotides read TGTGCCAGTAGTCGGACAACCATTCTGGGCAATCAGCCCCAGCATTTT. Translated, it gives CASSRTTILGNQPQHF.

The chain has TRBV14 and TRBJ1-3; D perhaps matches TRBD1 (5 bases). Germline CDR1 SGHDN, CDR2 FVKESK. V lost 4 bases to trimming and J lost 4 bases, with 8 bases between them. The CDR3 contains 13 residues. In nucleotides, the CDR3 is TGTGCCAGCAGCCTATACAGGGGAAACACCATATATTTT. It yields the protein CASSLYRGNTIYF. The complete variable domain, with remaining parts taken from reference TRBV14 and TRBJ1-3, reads EAGVTQFPSHSVIEKGQTVTLRCDPISGHDNLYWYRRVMGKEIKFLLHFVKESKQDESGMPNNRFLAERTGGTYSTLKVQPAELEDSGVYFCASSLYRGNTIYFGEGSWLTVV.

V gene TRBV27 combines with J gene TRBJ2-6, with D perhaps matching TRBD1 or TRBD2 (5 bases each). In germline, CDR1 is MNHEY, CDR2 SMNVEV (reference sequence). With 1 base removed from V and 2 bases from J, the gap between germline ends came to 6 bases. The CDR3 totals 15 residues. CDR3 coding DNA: TGTGCCAGCAGTTTATGGGGGACTGGGGCCAACGTCCTGACTTTC. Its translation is CASSLWGTGANVLTF.